This is a list of T cell receptor beta chains from one sample in a study of beta chain features in type 1 diabetes. The method was immunoSEQ multiplex PCR; TCRdb's version includes in-frame clones alone and lacks a portion of them. The sample lists 250,000 to 300,000 clones; around 22% were seen once. Material for sequencing was naive CD4+ T cells from blood. The receptors derive from a woman aged 30 to 39 with type 1 diabetes. The CDR3 runs from the conserved cysteine through the conserved F or W. The D gene is left open where the match is weak. Expanded clones get a size class; other rows say once, few or many, or leave the size out.

j_call | d_call | v_call | clone_size | cdr3_nt | cdr3_aa
TRBJ2-3 | TRBD2 | TRBV6-6 | few | TGTGCCAGCAGTCCTAGCGGAGATACGCAGTATTTT | CASSPSGDTQYF
TRBJ1-2 | NA | TRBV30 | few | TGTGCCTGGAGTGTAAACTGGGGCGGCTACACCTTC | CAWSVNWGGYTF
TRBJ2-1 | TRBD2 | TRBV19 | NA | TGTGCCAGTAGTGCACTAGCGGGAGGAAGTCTGGAGCAGTTCTTC | CASSALAGGSLEQFF
TRBJ1-1 | TRBD1 | TRBV14 | NA | TGTGCCAGCAGCCGTCAGACAGGGGGGACTGAAGCTTTCTTT | CASSRQTGGTEAFF
TRBJ2-7 | TRBD2 | TRBV7-9 | NA | TGTGCCGGGAGGCTAGCGGGAACCTACGAGCAGTACTTC | CAGRLAGTYEQYF
TRBJ2-4 | NA | TRBV15 | few | TGTGCCACCAGCAGAGTTGTCAGAAAAAACATTCAGTACTTC | CATSRVVRKNIQYF
TRBJ2-5 | NA | TRBV5-1 | NA | TGCGCCAGCAGTTCAGGGGGGCGAGAGACCCAGTACTTC | CASSSGGRETQYF
TRBJ2-3 | NA | TRBV19 | NA | TGTGCCAGTAGTGGGTCGGCGGGGTACGGCACAGATACGCAGTATTTT | CASSGSAGYGTDTQYF
TRBJ1-3 | TRBD1 | TRBV4-1 | few | TGCGCCAGCAGCCAGAAGGGACAGGGATTCGGAAACACCATATATTTT | CASSQKGQGFGNTIYF
TRBJ2-3 | TRBD1 | TRBV7-2 | few | TGTGCCAGCAGCGCCACAGGGGTGAGGACAGATACGCAGTATTTT | CASSATGVRTDTQYF
TRBJ1-5 | TRBD1 | TRBV7-9 | few | TGTGCCAGCAGCCTGGGGACAACAGGGGGCAAGGGTCAGCCCCAGCATTTT | CASSLGTTGGKGQPQHF
TRBJ2-7 | TRBD2 | TRBV29-1 | few | TGCAGCGTTGAAGCCCCCAGCGGGGGGTACGAGCAGTACTTC | CSVEAPSGGYEQYF
TRBJ1-1 | NA | TRBV28 | NA | TGTGCCAGCAGTCTGCAGTACGAAGCTTTCTTT | CASSLQYEAFF
TRBJ1-1 | NA | TRBV5-1 | NA | TGCGCCAGCAGCTTGGACAGGAGTGACACTGAAGCTTTCTTT | CASSLDRSDTEAFF
TRBJ1-5 | NA | TRBV5-1 | NA | TGCGCCAGCAGCACAATCGGGGATCAGCCCCAGCATTTT | CASSTIGDQPQHF
TRBJ2-1 | TRBD2 | TRBV4-2 | NA | TGTGCCAGCAGCCAAGAGCCCGGGACTAGCGGGAGGTCCCAGTTCTTC | CASSQEPGTSGRSQFF
TRBJ1-1 | NA | TRBV28 | NA | TGTGCCAGCAGTTCGGCAACTAGCACTGAAGCTTTCTTT | CASSSATSTEAFF
TRBJ2-7 | TRBD1 | TRBV19 | NA | TGTGCCAGTAGTAACAGGGGCCCTAGCTCCTACGAGCAGTACTTC | CASSNRGPSSYEQYF
TRBJ2-3 | NA | TRBV7-6 | NA | TGTGCCAGCAGCATCGCGATTGCTAGCACAGATACGCAGTATTTT | CASSIAIASTDTQYF
TRBJ2-7 | TRBD2 | TRBV4-1 | NA | TGCGCCAGCAGCCGACTAGCGGGAGTAAATTCCTACGAGCAGTACTTC | CASSRLAGVNSYEQYF
TRBJ1-2 | TRBD1 | TRBV29-1 | few | TGCAGCGTTGAAGGGGACAGGGATGGCTATGGCTACACCTTC | CSVEGDRDGYGYTF
TRBJ2-3 | TRBD2 | TRBV7-2 | NA | TGTGCCAGCAGCTTCAGCTTAGCGGGAGGGGGGGCCACAGATACGCAGTATTTT | CASSFSLAGGGATDTQYF
TRBJ2-7 | NA | TRBV28 | few | TGTGCCAGCAGTCCCTCGGAGTACGAGCAGTACTTC | CASSPSEYEQYF
TRBJ1-2 | NA | TRBV30 | NA | TGTGCCTGGAGTGTTCTCTATGGCTACACCTTC | CAWSVLYGYTF